The sequence of this T cell receptor beta chain was determined in a study of shared clonotypes between healthy human individuals. Turning to the study itself: Per-donor plates numbered three CD4 naive, three CD4 memory, two CD8 naive and one CD8 memory.

About this clone itself: Its cognate antigen is unknown.

Germline-derived CDR1 and CDR2 are SGDLS and YYNGEE. CDR3 length equals 15 residues. The junction had 4 bases not matched to a gene; V was cut back by 4 bases and J by 0 bases. The authors split each subset's genomic DNA evenly across several immunoSEQ plates. Measured with immunoSEQ multiplex PCR; TCRdb has only the in-frame clones, and not every one. The sample records roughly 2.6 million clones, just over 90% being singletons. Study-wide points: Depth was large, yet rarefaction showed that sorted-subset sequencing was incomplete.

Sequenced input: naive CD4+ T cells sorted from blood. Stated subset: CD45RA+ positively selected. This TCR was sampled from a man aged 18 to 30 in good health. The genes are TRBV9 and TRBJ1-3; TRBD1 matches 7 bases. CDR3 amino acids: CASSITGASGNTIYF. For the CDR3, the DNA is TGTGCCAGCAGCATCACAGGGGCCTCTGGAAACACCATATATTTT.